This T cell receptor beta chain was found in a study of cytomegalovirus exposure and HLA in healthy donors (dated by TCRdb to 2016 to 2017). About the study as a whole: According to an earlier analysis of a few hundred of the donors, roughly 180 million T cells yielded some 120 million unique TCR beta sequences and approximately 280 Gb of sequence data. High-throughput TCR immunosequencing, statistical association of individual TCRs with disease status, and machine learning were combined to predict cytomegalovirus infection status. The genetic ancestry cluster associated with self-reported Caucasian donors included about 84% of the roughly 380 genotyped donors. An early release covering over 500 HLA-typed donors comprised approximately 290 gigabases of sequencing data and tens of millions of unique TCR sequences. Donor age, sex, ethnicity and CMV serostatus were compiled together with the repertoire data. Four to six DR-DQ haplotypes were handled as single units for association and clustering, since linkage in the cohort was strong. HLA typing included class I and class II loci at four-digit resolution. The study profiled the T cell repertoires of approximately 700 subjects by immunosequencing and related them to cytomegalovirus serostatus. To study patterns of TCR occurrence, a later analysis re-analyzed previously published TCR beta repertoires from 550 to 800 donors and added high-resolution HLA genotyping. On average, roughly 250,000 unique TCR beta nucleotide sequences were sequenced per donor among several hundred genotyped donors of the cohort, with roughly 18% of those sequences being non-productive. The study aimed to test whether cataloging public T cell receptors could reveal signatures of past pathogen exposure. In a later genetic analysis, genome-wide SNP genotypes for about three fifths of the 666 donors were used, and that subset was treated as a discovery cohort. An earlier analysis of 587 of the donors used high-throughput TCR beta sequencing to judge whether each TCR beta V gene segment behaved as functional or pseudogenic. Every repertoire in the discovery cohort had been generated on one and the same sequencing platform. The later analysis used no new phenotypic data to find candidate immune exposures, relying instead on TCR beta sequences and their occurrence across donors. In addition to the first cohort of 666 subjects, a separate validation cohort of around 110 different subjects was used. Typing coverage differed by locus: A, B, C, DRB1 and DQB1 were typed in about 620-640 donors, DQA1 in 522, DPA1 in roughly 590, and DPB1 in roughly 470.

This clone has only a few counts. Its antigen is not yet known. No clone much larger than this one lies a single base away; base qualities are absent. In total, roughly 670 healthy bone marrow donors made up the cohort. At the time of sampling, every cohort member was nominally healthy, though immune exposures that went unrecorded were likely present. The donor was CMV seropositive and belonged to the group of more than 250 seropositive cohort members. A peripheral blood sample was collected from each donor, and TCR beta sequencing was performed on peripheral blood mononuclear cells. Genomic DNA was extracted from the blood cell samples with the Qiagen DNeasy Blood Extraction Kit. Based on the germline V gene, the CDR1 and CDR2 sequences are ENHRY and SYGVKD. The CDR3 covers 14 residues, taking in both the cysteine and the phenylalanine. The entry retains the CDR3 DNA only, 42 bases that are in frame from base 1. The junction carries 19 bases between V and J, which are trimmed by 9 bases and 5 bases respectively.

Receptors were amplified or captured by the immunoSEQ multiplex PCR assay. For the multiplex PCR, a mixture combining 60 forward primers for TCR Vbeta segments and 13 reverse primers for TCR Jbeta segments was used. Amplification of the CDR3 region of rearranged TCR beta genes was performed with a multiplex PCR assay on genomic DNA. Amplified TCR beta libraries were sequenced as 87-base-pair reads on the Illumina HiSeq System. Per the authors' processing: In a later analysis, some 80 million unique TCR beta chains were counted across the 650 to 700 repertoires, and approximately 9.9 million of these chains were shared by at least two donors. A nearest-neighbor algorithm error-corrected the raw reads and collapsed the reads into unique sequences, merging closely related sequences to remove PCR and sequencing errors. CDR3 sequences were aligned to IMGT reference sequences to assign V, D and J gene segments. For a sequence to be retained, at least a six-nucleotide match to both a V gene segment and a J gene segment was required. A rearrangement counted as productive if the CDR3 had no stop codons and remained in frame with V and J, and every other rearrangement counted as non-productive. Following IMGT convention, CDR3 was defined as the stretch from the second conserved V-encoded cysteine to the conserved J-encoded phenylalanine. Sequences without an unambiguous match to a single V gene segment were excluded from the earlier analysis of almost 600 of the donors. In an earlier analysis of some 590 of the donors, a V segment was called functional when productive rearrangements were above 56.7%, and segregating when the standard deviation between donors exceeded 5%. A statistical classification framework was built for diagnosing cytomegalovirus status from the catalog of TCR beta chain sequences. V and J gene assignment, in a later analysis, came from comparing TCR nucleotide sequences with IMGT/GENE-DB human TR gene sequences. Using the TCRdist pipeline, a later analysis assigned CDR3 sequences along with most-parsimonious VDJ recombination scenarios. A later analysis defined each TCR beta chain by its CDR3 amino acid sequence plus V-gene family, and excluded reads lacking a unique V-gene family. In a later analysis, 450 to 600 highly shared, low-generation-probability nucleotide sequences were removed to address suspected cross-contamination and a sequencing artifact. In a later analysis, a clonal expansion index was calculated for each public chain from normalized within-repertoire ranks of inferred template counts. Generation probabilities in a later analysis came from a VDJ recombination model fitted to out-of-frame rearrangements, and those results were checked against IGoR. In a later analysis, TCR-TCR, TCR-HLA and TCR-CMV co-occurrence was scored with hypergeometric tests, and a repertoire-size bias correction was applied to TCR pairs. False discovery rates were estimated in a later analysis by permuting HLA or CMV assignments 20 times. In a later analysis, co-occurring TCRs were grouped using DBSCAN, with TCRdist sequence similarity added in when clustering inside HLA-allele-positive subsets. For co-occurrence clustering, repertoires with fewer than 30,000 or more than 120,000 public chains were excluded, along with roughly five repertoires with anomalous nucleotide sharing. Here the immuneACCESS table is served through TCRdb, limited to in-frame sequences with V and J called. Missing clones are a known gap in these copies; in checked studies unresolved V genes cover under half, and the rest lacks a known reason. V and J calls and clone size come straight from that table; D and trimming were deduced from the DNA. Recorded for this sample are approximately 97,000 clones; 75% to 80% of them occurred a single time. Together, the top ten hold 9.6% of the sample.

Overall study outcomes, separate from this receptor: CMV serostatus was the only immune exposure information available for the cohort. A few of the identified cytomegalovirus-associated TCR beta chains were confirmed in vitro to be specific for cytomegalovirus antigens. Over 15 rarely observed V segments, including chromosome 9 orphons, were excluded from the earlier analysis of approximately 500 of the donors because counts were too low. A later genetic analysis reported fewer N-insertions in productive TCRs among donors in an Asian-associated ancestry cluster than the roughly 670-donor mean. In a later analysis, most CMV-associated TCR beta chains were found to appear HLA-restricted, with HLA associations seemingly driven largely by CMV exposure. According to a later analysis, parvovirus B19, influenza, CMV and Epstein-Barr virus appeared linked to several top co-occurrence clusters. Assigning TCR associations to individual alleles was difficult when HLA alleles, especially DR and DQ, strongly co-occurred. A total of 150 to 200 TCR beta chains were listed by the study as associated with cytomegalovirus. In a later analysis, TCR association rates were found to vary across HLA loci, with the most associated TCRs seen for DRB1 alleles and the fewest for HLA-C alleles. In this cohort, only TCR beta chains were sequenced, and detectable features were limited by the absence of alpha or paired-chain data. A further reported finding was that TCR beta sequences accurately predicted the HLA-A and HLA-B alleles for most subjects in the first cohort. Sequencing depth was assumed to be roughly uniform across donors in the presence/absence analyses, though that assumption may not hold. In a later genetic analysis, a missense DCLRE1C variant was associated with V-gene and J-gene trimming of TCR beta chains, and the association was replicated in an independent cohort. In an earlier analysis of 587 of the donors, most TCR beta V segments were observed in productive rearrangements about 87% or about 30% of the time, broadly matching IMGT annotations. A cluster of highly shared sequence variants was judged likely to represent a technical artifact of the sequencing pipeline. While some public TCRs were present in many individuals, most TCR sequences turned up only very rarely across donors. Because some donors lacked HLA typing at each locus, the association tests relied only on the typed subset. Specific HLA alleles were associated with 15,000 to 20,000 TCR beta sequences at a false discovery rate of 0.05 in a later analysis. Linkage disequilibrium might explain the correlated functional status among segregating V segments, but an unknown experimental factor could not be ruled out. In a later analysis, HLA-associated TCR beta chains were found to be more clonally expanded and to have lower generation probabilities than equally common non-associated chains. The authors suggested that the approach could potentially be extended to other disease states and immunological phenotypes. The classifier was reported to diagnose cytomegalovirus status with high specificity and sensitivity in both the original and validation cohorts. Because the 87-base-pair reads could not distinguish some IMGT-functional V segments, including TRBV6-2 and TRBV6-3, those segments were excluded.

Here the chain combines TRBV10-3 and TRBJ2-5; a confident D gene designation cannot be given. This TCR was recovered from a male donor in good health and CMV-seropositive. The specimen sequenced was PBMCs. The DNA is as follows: TGTGCCATTTCAATGGTCGGTTTTAAGGAGACCCAGTACTTC. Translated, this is CAISMVGFKETQYF.